These 27 T cell receptor beta chains originate from one sample sequenced in a study of control samples from healthy donors and cancer patients. Using immunoSEQ multiplex PCR, the repertoire was profiled, and TCRdb retains in-frame clones only, with some absent. The data show some 130,000 clones, 80% to 95% seen once. Material for sequencing was blood. These receptors were taken from a man aged 18 to 30 in good health.

The gene calls are TRBV19 and TRBJ2-1, with 8 positions matching TRBD2. This CDR3 has 14 amino acids. V was pared by 2 bases and J by 10 bases, with 7 bases of the junction left unmatched. Germline lookup yields CDR1 LNHDA and CDR2 SQIVND (reference sequence). The CDR3 here is CASSIPGGGSEQFF. The CDR3 nucleotides are TGTGCCAGTAGTATACCCGGGGGGGGCTCGGAGCAGTTCTTC.

This chain joins TRBV5-4 and TRBJ1-1, with TRBD1 matching 11 bases. With 0 bases clipped from V and 3 bases from J, the junction kept 4 bases outside the gene matches. CDR3 size: 16 residues. The germline CDR1 and CDR2 sequences are SGHNT and YYREEE (reference sequence). CDR3 sequence (DNA): TGTGCCAGCAGCTTGGGGACAGGGGGCTCTTACACTGAAGCTTTCTTT. It encodes CASSLGTGGSYTEAFF.

The CDR3 here is CASSLVGLAGVEQFF. CDR3 nucleotide sequence: TGTGCCAGCAGCTTAGTTGGGCTAGCGGGGGTTGAGCAGTTCTTC. This rearrangement joins TRBV13 to TRBJ2-1, with 10 bases lining up with TRBD2. V was clipped by 1 base and J by 9 bases; unmatched bases: 6. Germline V gives CDR1 PRHDT, CDR2 FYEKMQ (reference sequence). The CDR3 loop spans 15 amino acids.

This chain links TRBV30 with TRBJ2-1, with 10 positions matching TRBD2. J gave up 4 bases and V 8 bases, and 5 bases lay outside the gene matches. Germline loops: CDR1 GTSNPN, CDR2 SVGIG (reference sequence). The CDR3 runs to 13 residues. The CDR3, as DNA: TGTGCCCGCGGGACTAGCGTTTACAATGAGCAGTTCTTC. As protein: CARGTSVYNEQFF.

Concerning this clone itself: One end of the junction varies from germline; a read error may be responsible. The same CDR3 arises from other DNA sequences in this sample as well. The chain links TRBV6-5 to TRBJ1-2, with 8 bases fitting TRBD1. The CDR3 sequence is 15 residues long. CDR1 and CDR2 (germline): MNHEY, SVGAGI. The CDR3 reads CASSYGQGAGYGYTF. CDR3 coding DNA: TGTGCCAGCAGTTATGGTCAGGGGGCCGGCTATGGTTACACCTTC.

This rearrangement joins TRBV2 to TRBJ2-1; D not certain. This CDR3 is 14 amino acids long. Trimming left V 3 bases short and J 8 bases short, with 14 bases between. Looked up from germline, CDR1 is SNHLY and CDR2 is FYNNEI. CDR3 nucleotide sequence: TGTGCCAGCAGTGAGTACGGTCGTCTCGATGAGCAGTTCTTC. It translates to CASSEYGRLDEQFF. Looking up the rest from reference TRBV2 and TRBJ2-1 gives the full variable domain: EPEVTQTPSHQVTQMGQEVILRCVPISNHLYFYWYRQILGQKVEFLVSFYNNEISEKSEIFDDQFSVERPDGSNFTLKIRSTKLEDSAMYFCASSEYGRLDEQFFGPGTRLTVL.

V and J are TRBV24-1 and TRBJ1-1, with TRBD1 matching over 8 bases. The CDR3 is 16 residues long. V was pared by 4 bases and J by 7 bases, with 13 bases of the junction left unmatched. CDR1 is KGHDR, CDR2 SFDVKD, per germline. CDR3 in DNA: TGTGCCACCAGTGAGCGCCAGACAGGGGTGCAAGGTGAAGCTTTCTTT. Residues: CATSERQTGVQGEAFF.

The CDR3 loop reads CASSPAGQGGYEQYF. CDR3 nucleotide sequence: TGCGCCAGCAGCCCCGCGGGACAGGGAGGGTACGAGCAGTACTTC. The gene calls are TRBV4-1 and TRBJ2-7; 9 positions agree with TRBD1. This CDR3 region has 15 residues. After removal of 4 bases from V and 4 bases from J, the junction contained 8 bases not matched to a gene. The germline V gene has CDR1 MGHRA and CDR2 YSYEKL.

The genes are TRBV9 and TRBJ2-3; TRBD2 matches 8 bases. Germline loops: CDR1 SGDLS, CDR2 YYNGEE. The V and J ends lost 6 bases and 3 bases, in that order; junction bases with no gene match: 15. This CDR3 has 17 residues. CDR3 protein: CASNKAGGPKRTDTQYF. CDR3 sequence (DNA): TGTGCCAGCAACAAGGCGGGGGGACCGAAAAGGACAGATACGCAGTATTTT.

V is TRBV14 and J is TRBJ1-2, with TRBD1 as a possible D gene (6 bases). The CDR3 runs to 15 residues. CDR1 and CDR2 (germline): SGHDN, FVKESK. V was cut by 4 bases and J by 2 bases, with 14 bases left in between. The CDR3 here is CASSRWGGANYGYTF. DNA of the CDR3: TGTGCCAGCAGCCGGTGGGGGGGCGCGAACTATGGCTACACCTTC.

The chain recombines TRBV2 with TRBJ1-6; 7 bases map to TRBD1. The CDR3 length is 12 residues. V shed 6 bases and J 9 bases; nucleotides not matched to a gene: 2. CDR1 SNHLY and CDR2 FYNNEI come from the germline V gene. CDR3 sequence: CASSRGTSPLHF. CDR3 in DNA: TGTGCCAGCAGCAGGGGGACTTCACCCCTCCACTTT.

The rearrangement links TRBV18 to TRBJ1-1; weak D call: TRBD1 (6 bases). CDR3 length equals 14 residues. Germline V gene sequence: CDR1 KGHSH, CDR2 LQKENI. V was trimmed by 6 bases and J by 0 bases, leaving 11 bases between them. Here the CDR3 reads CASSLGGLNTEAFF. CDR3 nucleotides: TGTGCCAGCTCCCTAGGGGGACTGAACACTGAAGCTTTCTTT.

The genes are TRBV5-4 and TRBJ1-1, with a tentative D call TRBD1 (5 bases). This CDR3 spans 14 amino acids. Trimming removed 0 bases at V and 5 bases at J, with 11 bases between. Germline V lookup: CDR1 SGHNT, CDR2 YYREEE (reference sequence). The CDR3 loop reads CASSLVEKGTEAFF. CDR3 nucleotides: TGTGCCAGCAGCTTGGTTGAGAAGGGGACTGAAGCTTTCTTT.

The J gene is TRBJ2-2, the V gene TRBV7-3; D remains ambiguous. V was pared by 2 bases and J by 3 bases, with 7 bases between. From germline, CDR1 is SGHTA and CDR2 FQGTGA. The CDR3 covers 14 residues. CDR3 sequence (DNA): TGTGCCAGCAGCTTATCCCGAGACACCGGGGAGCTGTTTTTT. Its protein product is CASSLSRDTGELFF.

This chain links TRBV5-1 with TRBJ2-5; 8 bases fit TRBD1. The CDR3 sequence is 15 residues long. Trimming at V came to 3 bases and at J to 3 bases, leaving 7 bases not matched to a gene. Germline-derived CDR1 and CDR2 are SGHRS and YFSETQ. CDR3 protein: CASSWGTGNEETQYF. The CDR3 DNA sequence: TGCGCCAGCAGCTGGGGGACAGGCAACGAAGAGACCCAGTACTTC. Combining the CDR3 with reference TRBV5-1 and TRBJ2-5 gives the whole variable domain KAGVTQTPRYLIKTRGQQVTLSCSPISGHRSVSWYQQTPGQGLQFLFEYFSETQRNKGNFPGRFSGRQFSNSRSEMNVSTLELGDSALYLCASSWGTGNEETQYFGPGTRLLVL.

The chain combines TRBV5-1 with TRBJ1-6; the match to TRBD1 covers 10 bases. The germline V gene has CDR1 SGHRS and CDR2 YFSETQ. This CDR3 region has 14 residues. The V and J ends lost 4 bases and 7 bases, in that order; junction bases with no gene match: 2. The CDR3 is CASSTTGGNSPLHF. In nucleotides, the CDR3 is TGCGCCAGCAGCACGACAGGGGGCAATTCACCCCTCCACTTT.

V usage is TRBV7-9 and J usage is TRBJ1-1; D call uncertain. This CDR3 comprises 14 residues. The germline V gene encodes CDR1 SEHNR and CDR2 FQNEAQ (reference sequence). Trimming shortened V by 1 base and J by 5 bases, and 11 bases separated the two germline ends. The CDR3 bases are TGTGCCAGCAGCTTAGGATTCCGGGGTACTGAAGCTTTCTTT. This encodes CASSLGFRGTEAFF.

This clone was recorded only once. V and J are TRBV7-2 and TRBJ1-2, with D unclear. CDR1 and CDR2 (germline): SGHTA, FQGNSA. V was trimmed by 5 bases and J by 8 bases, leaving 18 bases between them. This CDR3 has 14 amino acids. CDR3 sequence reads: CASSADRGPHGYTF. In DNA form, the CDR3 reads TGTGCCAGCAGCGCAGATCGGGGTCCTCACGGCTACACCTTC.

The chain employs TRBV27 and TRBJ2-7; 7 bases are shared with TRBD2. The germline CDR1 and CDR2 sequences are MNHEY and SMNVEV (reference sequence). The CDR3 covers 14 residues. J was trimmed by 1 base and V by 2 bases; bases with no gene match: 2. The CDR3 sequence is CASSLKRDSYEQYF. CDR3 sequence (DNA): TGTGCCAGCAGTTTAAAGCGGGATTCCTACGAGCAGTACTTC.

The chain recombines TRBV6-5 with TRBJ1-2; no clear D gene. This CDR3 comprises 12 residues. CDR1 MNHEY and CDR2 SVGAGI come from the germline V gene. The V end lost 7 bases, the J end lost 8 bases, and 14 bases lay between the germline ends. CDR3 nucleotides: TGTGCCAGCATCTCGCCCGTTCGCGGCTACACCTTC. Encoded protein: CASISPVRGYTF.

The V call is TRBV21-1, the J call TRBJ1-4; the table's D call, TRBD1, was not checked against the DNA. TRBV21-1 is given as a pseudogene. This CDR3 spans 18 amino acids. The CDR3: CASSRTGGARSTNEKLFF. CDR3 DNA: TGTGCCAGCAGCAGAACAGGGGGCGCCAGGTCAACTAATGAAAAACTGTTTTTT.

V usage is TRBV9 and J usage is TRBJ2-7, with D hard to call. V was cut by 0 bases and J by 6 bases, with 16 bases left in between. CDR3 length equals 15 residues. Germline V gene data show CDR1 as SGDLS and CDR2 as YYNGEE. The CDR3 is CASSVGDRVWGEQYF. The CDR3 DNA sequence: TGTGCCAGCAGCGTAGGCGATCGGGTTTGGGGCGAGCAGTACTTC.

V usage is TRBV7-9 and J usage is TRBJ1-2; D perhaps matches TRBD1 (5 bases). The CDR3 contains 13 residues. With 3 bases removed from V and 7 bases from J, the gap between germline ends came to 12 bases. Germline CDR1 and CDR2: SEHNR and FQNEAQ (reference sequence). The CDR3: CASSFQGSAGYTF. The CDR3 nucleotides are TGTGCCAGCAGCTTTCAGGGTTCGGCTGGCTACACCTTC.

DNA of the CDR3: TGTGCCAGCAGCCATCCGGGGGATCAGCCCCAGCATTTT. Amino acid sequence: CASSHPGDQPQHF. The chain combines TRBV7-2 with TRBJ1-5; maybe TRBD1 (5 bases). The CDR3 spans 13 residues. Looked up from germline, CDR1 is SGHTA and CDR2 is FQGNSA. The V end lost 5 bases, the J end lost 5 bases, and 10 bases lay between the germline ends. Using reference TRBV7-2 and TRBJ1-5 for the parts outside the CDR3, the full variable domain is GAGVSQSPSNKVTEKGKDVELRCDPISGHTALYWYRQSLGQGLEFLIYFQGNSAPDKSGLPSDRFSAERTGGSVSTLTIQRTQQEDSAVYLCASSHPGDQPQHFGDGTRLSIL.

The chain links TRBV27 to TRBJ1-5, with 10 bases that match TRBD1. The V segment lost 6 bases and the J segment 9 bases; nucleotides outside the gene matches: 8. Germline V CDR1 and CDR2: MNHEY, SMNVEV (reference sequence). The CDR3 is made up of 14 amino acids. DNA for the CDR3: TGTGCCAGCAGACGGGACAGGGGCCTTGGGCCCCAGCATTTT. This translates into CASRRDRGLGPQHF.

The table lists this clone with a count of one. The chain employs TRBV7-2 and TRBJ2-1; 9 bases align to TRBD2. Germline assignment: CDR1 SGHTA and CDR2 FQGNSA. V was clipped by 1 base and J by 16 bases; unmatched bases: 11. This CDR3 is 14 amino acids long. CDR3 coding DNA: TGTGCCAGCAGCTTAGAGCCCGGCGGGACTAGCTTTTTCTTC. Protein: CASSLEPGGTSFFF.

This rearrangement joins TRBV5-1 to TRBJ2-1; perhaps TRBD1 as D (5 bases). Germline V CDR1 and CDR2: SGHRS, YFSETQ. V was clipped by 0 bases and J by 2 bases, with 9 bases between them. The CDR3 is 15 amino acids. The DNA for the CDR3 is TGCGCCAGCAGCTTGGAATCAGGGACCTACAATGAGCAGTTCTTC. Protein sequence: CASSLESGTYNEQFF.